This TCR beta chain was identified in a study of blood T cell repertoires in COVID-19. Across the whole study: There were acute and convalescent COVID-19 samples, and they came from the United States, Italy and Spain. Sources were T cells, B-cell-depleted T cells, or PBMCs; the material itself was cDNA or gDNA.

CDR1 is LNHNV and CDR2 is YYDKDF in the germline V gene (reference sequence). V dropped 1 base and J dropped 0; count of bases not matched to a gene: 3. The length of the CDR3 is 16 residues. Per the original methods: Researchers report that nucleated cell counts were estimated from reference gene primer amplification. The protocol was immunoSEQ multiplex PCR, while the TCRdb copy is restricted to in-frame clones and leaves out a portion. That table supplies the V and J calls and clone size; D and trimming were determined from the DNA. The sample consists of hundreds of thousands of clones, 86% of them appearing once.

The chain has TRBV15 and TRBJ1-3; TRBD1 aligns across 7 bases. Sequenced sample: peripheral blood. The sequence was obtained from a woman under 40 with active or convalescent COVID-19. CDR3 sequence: CATSRGGQNSGNTIYF. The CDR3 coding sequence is TGTGCCACCAGCAGAGGGGGACAGAACTCTGGAAACACCATATATTTT.